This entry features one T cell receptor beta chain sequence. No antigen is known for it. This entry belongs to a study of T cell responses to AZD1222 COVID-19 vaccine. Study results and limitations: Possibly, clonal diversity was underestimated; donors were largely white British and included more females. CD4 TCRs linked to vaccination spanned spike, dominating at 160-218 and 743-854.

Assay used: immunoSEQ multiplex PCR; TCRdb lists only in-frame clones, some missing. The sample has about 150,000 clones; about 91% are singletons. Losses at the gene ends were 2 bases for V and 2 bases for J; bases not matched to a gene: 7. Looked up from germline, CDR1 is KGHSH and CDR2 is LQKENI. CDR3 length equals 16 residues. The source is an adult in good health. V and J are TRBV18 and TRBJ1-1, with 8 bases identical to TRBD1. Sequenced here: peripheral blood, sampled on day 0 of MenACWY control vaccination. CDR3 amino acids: CASSPRTGGINTEAFF. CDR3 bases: TGTGCCAGCTCACCAAGAACAGGGGGGATTAACACTGAAGCTTTCTTT.